This TCR beta chain was recorded in a study of tumor and adjacent non-tumor tissue in lung cancer. Study in general: Histology: 11 to 13 adenocarcinoma, a couple of squamous cell carcinoma, 1 small cell lung cancer.

This sample's RNA came from whole unsorted tissue. Distant lung tissue was collected more than 3 cm away from the tumor edge. Between August and November 2014, newly diagnosed, chemotherapy-naive lung cancer patients underwent thoracic surgery in China. About this clonotype: Its antigen is as yet unknown. One end of the junction fails to match germline, which may point to a read error.

The study's findings and limits: Compared with tumor, normal lung showed significantly lower TCR diversity. Tumor repertoires had a smaller top 100 clone share than normal lung.

Germline-derived CDR1 and CDR2 are SGHNT and YENEEA. The CDR3 is 13 residues long. The library came from three nested PCR rounds adapted from ARM-PCR protocols. Each CDR3 protein gets one entry after TCRdb re-called the multiplex PCR reads with MiXCR. Found here are around 57,000 distinct CDR3 sequences, over 60% of them singletons; the top ten hold less than 40%. This chain links TRBV11-3 with TRBJ2-2; D tentatively fits TRBD1 or TRBD2 (6 bases each). Sequenced sample: distant non-tumor lung tissue. This receptor was identified in a man aged 65 to 79 with non-small cell lung cancer. In nucleotides, the CDR3 is TGTGCCACTTCAATCGGGGGCACCGGGGAGTTGTTTTTT. It is translated as CATSIGGTGELFF.